This TCR beta chain was profiled in a study of T cell responses to AZD1222 COVID-19 vaccine. About the study: Some second doses came at about 4 weeks and others at about 12 weeks; these were pooled.

The count of this clone is one. Its antigen is as yet unknown. This CDR3 has 18 residues. With V trimmed by 1 base and J by 5 bases, 16 bases remained unmatched. Germline V lookup: CDR1 SQVTM, CDR2 ANQGSEA. Study-level findings and limits: Two AZD1222 administrations were followed by greater Spike-specific TCR breadth and depth. The CD4 TCRs associated with vaccination extended across spike and predominated at 160-218 and 743-854. The donors showed a predominance of white British ancestry and of females, with possible underestimation of clonal diversity.

The table came from immunoSEQ multiplex PCR; TCRdb's copy has only in-frame clones and leaves some out. The table shows 130,000 or so clones, with approximately 86% occurring only once. This chain links TRBV29-1 with TRBJ2-5, with 10 bases lining up with TRBD2. This specimen consisted of peripheral blood, obtained on day 0 of AZD1222 vaccination. The origin of this receptor is an adult in good health. CDR3 region: CSVEAGAIAGGIWETQYF. The CDR3 DNA sequence: TGCAGCGTTGAAGCTGGGGCAATAGCGGGAGGTATATGGGAGACCCAGTACTTC.